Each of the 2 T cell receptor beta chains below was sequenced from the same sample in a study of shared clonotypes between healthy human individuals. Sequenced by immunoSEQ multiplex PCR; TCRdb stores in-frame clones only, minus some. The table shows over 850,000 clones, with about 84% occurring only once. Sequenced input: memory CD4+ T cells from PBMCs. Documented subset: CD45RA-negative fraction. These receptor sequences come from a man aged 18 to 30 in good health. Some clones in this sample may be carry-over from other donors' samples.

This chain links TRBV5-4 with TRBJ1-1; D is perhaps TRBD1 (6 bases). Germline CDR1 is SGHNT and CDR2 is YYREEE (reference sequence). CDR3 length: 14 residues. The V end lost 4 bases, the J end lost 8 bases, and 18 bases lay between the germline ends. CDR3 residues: CASSRGGGRGEAFF. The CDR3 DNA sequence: TGTGCCAGCAGCCGTGGCGGTGGAAGGGGGGAAGCTTTCTTT. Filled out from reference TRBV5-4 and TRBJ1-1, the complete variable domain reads ETGVTQSPTHLIKTRGQQVTLRCSSQSGHNTVSWYQQALGQGPQFIFQYYREEENGRGNFPPRFSGLQFPNYSSELNVNALELDDSALYLCASSRGGGRGEAFFGQGTRLTVV.

The chain's CDR3 is CASIKAGATYNEQFF. The CDR3, as DNA: TGTGCCAGCATAAAAGCGGGAGCTACCTACAATGAGCAGTTCTTC. The chain combines TRBV7-9 with TRBJ2-1, with 8 bases matching TRBD2. CDR3 length equals 15 residues. Trimming cost V 7 bases and J 2 bases; bases outside gene matches: 7. From germline, CDR1 is SEHNR and CDR2 FQNEAQ (reference sequence).